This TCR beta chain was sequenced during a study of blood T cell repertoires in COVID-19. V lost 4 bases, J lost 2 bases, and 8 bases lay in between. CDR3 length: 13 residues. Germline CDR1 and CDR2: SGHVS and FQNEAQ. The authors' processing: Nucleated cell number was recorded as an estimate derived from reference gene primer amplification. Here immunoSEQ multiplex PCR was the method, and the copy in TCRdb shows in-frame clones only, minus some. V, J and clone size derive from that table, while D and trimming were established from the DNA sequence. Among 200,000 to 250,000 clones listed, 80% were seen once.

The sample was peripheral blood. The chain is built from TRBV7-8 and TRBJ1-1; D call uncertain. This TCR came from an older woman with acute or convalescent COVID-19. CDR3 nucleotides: TGTGCCAGCAGCTCTAGCCTCAACACTGAAGCTTTCTTT. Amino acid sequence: CASSSSLNTEAFF.